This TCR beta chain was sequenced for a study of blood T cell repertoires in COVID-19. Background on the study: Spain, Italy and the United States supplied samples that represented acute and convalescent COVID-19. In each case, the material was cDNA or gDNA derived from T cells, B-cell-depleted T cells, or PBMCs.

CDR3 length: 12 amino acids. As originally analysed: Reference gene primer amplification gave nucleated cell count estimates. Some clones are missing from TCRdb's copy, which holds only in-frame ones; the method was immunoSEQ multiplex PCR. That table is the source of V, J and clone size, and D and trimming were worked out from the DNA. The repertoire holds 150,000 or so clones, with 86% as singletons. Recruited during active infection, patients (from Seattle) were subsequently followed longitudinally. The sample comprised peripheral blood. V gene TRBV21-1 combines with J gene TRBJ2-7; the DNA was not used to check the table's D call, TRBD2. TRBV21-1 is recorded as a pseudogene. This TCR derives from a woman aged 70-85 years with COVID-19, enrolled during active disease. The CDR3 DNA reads TGTGCCAGCAGCAAGAGGGCCCACGAGCAGTACTTC. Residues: CASSKRAHEQYF.